In this sample, the clone carrying this T cell receptor (beta chain) turned up many times. TCRdb itself ran the RACE reads through MiXCR, one entry per CDR3 protein. The sample records about 68,000 distinct CDR3 sequences, over 9.5% being singletons. The data were taken from a study of human T cells and chemical hapten exposure. As for time point: pre-sensitization, week 0. Documented treatment: therapeutic diphenylcyclopropenone sensitization with weekly scalp DPC. Blood was drawn before each patch test was applied. The CDR3 length is 14 residues. V lost 5 bases, J lost 7 bases, and 12 bases lay in between. The germline V gene has CDR1 SEHNR and CDR2 FQNEAQ (reference sequence).

The source material was whole blood, sampled in connection with sensitization to the hapten diphenylcyclopropenone (DPC). The source is a woman aged 45-65 years with alopecia areata. Some clones in this sample may be carry-over from other donors' samples. This sequence joins TRBV7-9 and TRBJ1-6; weak D call: TRBD1 (6 bases). The CDR3 sequence: CASSEDSPNSPLHF. CDR3 DNA: TGTGCCAGCAGCGAGGACAGTCCAAATTCACCCCTCCACTTT.